The next 24 T cell receptor beta chains were all read from a single sample in a study of OX40 agonist ivuxolimab in advanced cancers. Receptor amplification or capture employed the immunoSEQ multiplex PCR assay. TCRdb took this table from immuneACCESS and kept in-frame rearrangements with V and J called. Such tables lack part of the clones; where checked against another copy, unresolved V genes explain under half of the gap, and the rest is unexplained. Recorded for this sample are about 83,000 clones; 84% of them occurred a single time. Of the sample, 7.3% is held by the ten largest clones. The material sequenced was CD4+ or CD8+ T cells sorted from blood, taken in a trial of the OX40 agonist ivuxolimab. These receptors all stem from an adult with an advanced solid tumor such as melanoma, head and neck, liver or kidney cancer.

This clone occurred a few times. V and J are TRBV10-1 and TRBJ1-3, with D uncertain. Germline CDR1 WNHNN, CDR2 SYGVQD (reference sequence). The length of the CDR3 is 13 residues. The V gene lost 2 bases and the J gene lost 0 bases, with 2 bases spanning the gap. CDR3 loop: CASSESSGNTIYF. The DNA of the CDR3 is TGCGCCAGCAGTGAGAGCTCTGGAAACACCATATATTTT.

The CDR3 loop is CASSLAVGLGDTQYF. The DNA for the CDR3 is TGTGCCAGCAGCTTGGCCGTGGGGCTGGGGGATACGCAGTATTTT. The rearrangement joins TRBV5-6 to TRBJ2-3; D might be TRBD1 (5 bases). CDR1 is SGHDT, CDR2 YYEEEE, per germline. V gave up 0 bases and J gave up 6 bases, with 14 bases separating them. This CDR3 is built from 15 residues. The entire variable domain, with the rest obtained from reference TRBV5-6 and TRBJ2-3, is as follows: DAGVTQSPTHLIKTRGQQVTLRCSPKSGHDTVSWYQQALGQGPQFIFQYYEEEERQRGNFPDRFSGHQFPNYSSELNVNALLLGDSALYLCASSLAVGLGDTQYFGPGTRLTVL.

The chain joins TRBV11-1 to TRBJ2-7, with D maybe TRBD1 (5 bases). CDR3 size: 13 residues. Trimming pared 3 bases from V and 3 bases from J, leaving 9 bases between. CDR1 and CDR2 (germline): SGHAT, FQDESV (reference sequence). The CDR3 loop is CASSFDSLYEQYF. CDR3 in DNA: TGTGCCAGCAGCTTCGACAGCCTCTACGAGCAGTACTTC.

This clone showed up just once. The chain recombines TRBV29-1 with TRBJ1-2, with TRBD1 identical over 10 bases. Germline V CDR1 and CDR2: SQVTM, ANQGSEA. J lost 0 bases, V lost 4 bases, and 2 bases had no gene match. The CDR3 extends over 14 amino acids. The chain's CDR3 is CSVGDRGSNYGYTF. CDR3 coding DNA: TGCAGCGTTGGGGACAGGGGCTCTAACTATGGCTACACCTTC.

The chain joins TRBV10-3 to TRBJ2-1, with D unclear. Germline CDR1 ENHRY, CDR2 SYGVKD. Trimming took 6 bases from V and 4 from J, leaving 10 bases between them. CDR3 length: 13 residues. CDR3 protein: CAISRPDYNEQFF. The CDR3 DNA reads as TGTGCCATCAGCCGACCAGATTACAATGAGCAGTTCTTC.

V and J are TRBV6-5 and TRBJ1-1, with 8 bases aligning to TRBD1. The CDR3 runs 16 residues. After removal of 2 bases from V and 4 bases from J, the junction contained 9 bases not matched to a gene. The germline V gene has CDR1 MNHEY and CDR2 SVGAGI. CDR3 loop: CASSYTGQGGGTEAFF. DNA of the CDR3: TGTGCCAGCAGTTACACCGGACAGGGCGGTGGCACTGAAGCTTTCTTT.

The chain couples TRBV27 to TRBJ1-1; a weak D match, TRBD1 (6 bases). Germline V gene sequence: CDR1 MNHEY, CDR2 SMNVEV (reference sequence). The ends were cut back, 5 bases at V and 2 bases at J, with 18 bases in the middle. The CDR3 sequence is 16 residues long. As DNA, the CDR3 is TGTGCCAGCAGTAGAACAGGGAGGGGCATTAACACTGAAGCTTTCTTT. This translates into CASSRTGRGINTEAFF.

The J gene is TRBJ1-1, the V gene TRBV5-5, with unresolved D. The germline gives CDR1 SGHKS, CDR2 YYEKEE (reference sequence). The CDR3 contains 13 residues. Trimming stripped 0 bases from V and 3 bases from J, with 6 bases between. The CDR3 DNA sequence: TGTGCCAGCAGCTTGGAGAGGGACACTGAAGCTTTCTTT. Translated, it gives CASSLERDTEAFF.

This clone has only a few counts. Relative to the germline gene, one junction end is altered; a read error may explain this. The gene calls are TRBV7-7 and TRBJ2-5, with unresolved D. The CDR3 consists of 14 residues. CDR1 is SSHAT and CDR2 is FNYEAQ in the germline V gene (reference sequence). CDR3 coding DNA: TGTGCTAGCAGCTTAAAAGGGTACCAAGAGACCCAGTACTTC. Translation gives CASSLKGYQETQYF.

The CDR3 sequence: CASSPPPGFGNTIYF. The CDR3 DNA reads as TGTGCCAGCAGTCCCCCACCAGGGTTTGGAAACACCATATATTTT. The chain couples TRBV6-5 to TRBJ1-3, with TRBD1 as a possible D gene (5 bases). The CDR3 has 15 amino acids. Trimming cost V 5 bases and J 3 bases, with 14 bases left between them. From germline, CDR1 is MNHEY and CDR2 SVGAGI.

The chain uses TRBV5-8 and TRBJ2-1; maybe TRBD2 (5 bases). The CDR3 covers 17 residues. V was shortened by 0 bases and J by 0 bases, with 13 bases between the two germline ends. Per the germline V gene, CDR1 is SGHTS and CDR2 is YDEGEE. The CDR3 loop reads CASSLERRSSSYNEQFF. The DNA of the CDR3 is TGTGCCAGCAGCTTGGAGCGGAGATCGAGCTCCTACAATGAGCAGTTCTTC.

The chain couples TRBV5-6 to TRBJ1-4; D unresolved. The germline V gene encodes CDR1 SGHDT and CDR2 YYEEEE. The CDR3 contains 12 residues. V lost 3 bases and J lost 7, with 7 bases in between. This CDR3 is CASSWGPEKLFF. In nucleotides, the CDR3 is TGTGCCAGCAGCTGGGGTCCTGAAAAACTGTTTTTT.

The genes are TRBV5-5 and TRBJ1-2; D ambiguous. Trimming removed 2 bases from V and 5 bases from J, with 10 bases in between. From germline, CDR1 is SGHKS and CDR2 YYEKEE (reference sequence). The CDR3 length is 13 residues. This chain's CDR3 is CASSLPAVYGYTF. In DNA, the CDR3 is TGTGCCAGCAGCTTACCGGCGGTTTATGGCTACACCTTC.

This clone was seen a handful of times. This chain joins TRBV19 and TRBJ1-3; the match to TRBD1 covers 7 bases. This CDR3 comprises 15 residues. With V trimmed by 5 bases and J by 4 bases, 8 bases remained unmatched. The germline V gene has CDR1 LNHDA and CDR2 SQIVND (reference sequence). The CDR3 reads CASSVTGEIGNTIYF. The CDR3 nucleotides are TGTGCCAGTAGTGTCACAGGGGAAATCGGAAACACCATATATTTT.

This clone was observed a few times. V and J are TRBV7-8 and TRBJ2-5; the D call may be TRBD1 or TRBD2 (5 bases each). This CDR3 contains 15 residues. Germline V gene sequence: CDR1 SGHVS, CDR2 FQNEAQ. V was cut by 5 bases and J by 5 bases, with 18 bases left in between. The CDR3 coding sequence is TGTGCCAGCAGCACCCGGGGTCAGGGCATGGAGACCCAGTACTTC. Residues: CASSTRGQGMETQYF.

The V call is TRBV6-1, the J call TRBJ1-2, with 10 bases matching TRBD1. This CDR3 spans 13 amino acids. V lost 6 bases to trimming and J lost 8 bases; unmatched junction nucleotides: 6. Germline CDR1 reads MNHNS; CDR2 reads SASEGT. CDR3 coding DNA: TGTGCCAGCAGCCGGGGACAGGGGCAAGGCTACACCTTC. This encodes CASSRGQGQGYTF.

The chain recombines TRBV7-2 with TRBJ2-5; TRBD2 agrees at 8 bases. The CDR3 loop spans 15 amino acids. V shed 3 bases, J shed 4 bases, and the junction held 7 bases outside the gene matches. Germline V CDR1 and CDR2: SGHTA, FQGNSA. The CDR3 loop reads CASSLYSGSGETQYF. The CDR3 DNA reads TGTGCCAGCAGCTTGTACAGCGGGAGTGGAGAGACCCAGTACTTC. Full variable domain (rest looked up from reference TRBV7-2 and TRBJ2-5): GAGVSQSPSNKVTEKGKDVELRCDPISGHTALYWYRQSLGQGLEFLIYFQGNSAPDKSGLPSDRFSAERTGGSVSTLTIQRTQQEDSAVYLCASSLYSGSGETQYFGPGTRLLVL.

The chain has TRBV7-2 and TRBJ2-7, with 7 bases lining up with TRBD2. Germline V gene data show CDR1 as SGHTA and CDR2 as FQGNSA. The CDR3 has 13 amino acids. V trimming: 4 bases; J trimming: 5 bases; junction bases outside the gene matches: 5. The chain's CDR3 is CASSSGLDHEQYF. CDR3 DNA: TGTGCCAGCAGCTCCGGACTAGATCACGAGCAGTACTTC.

The genes are TRBV7-9 and TRBJ1-4; D remains unclear. V lost 3 bases to trimming and J lost 8 bases, with 13 bases between them. CDR1 SEHNR and CDR2 FQNEAQ come from the germline V gene (reference sequence). CDR3 length equals 14 residues. The CDR3 sequence: CASSFNGEEEKLFF. As DNA, the CDR3 is TGTGCCAGCAGCTTTAACGGGGAAGAAGAAAAACTGTTTTTT.

Here the CDR3 reads CASSPLGQSSGANVLTF. The DNA of the CDR3 is TGTGCCAGCTCACCACTCGGACAGTCCTCTGGGGCCAACGTCCTGACTTTC. The chain carries TRBV18 and TRBJ2-6; possibly TRBD1 for D (6 bases). The V end lost 1 base, the J end lost 0 bases, and 10 bases lay between the germline ends. CDR3 length equals 17 residues. Germline-derived CDR1 and CDR2 are KGHSH and LQKENI. The variable domain in full, with the rest retrieved from reference TRBV18 and TRBJ2-6, is NAGVMQNPRHLVRRRGQEARLRCSPMKGHSHVYWYRQLPEEGLKFMVYLQKENIIDESGMPKERFSAEFPKEGPSILRIQQVVRGDSAAYFCASSPLGQSSGANVLTFGAGSRLTVL.

This clone is termed medium-sized. The chain couples TRBV2 to TRBJ1-2; D unclear. This CDR3 region has 16 residues. Germline V gene sequence: CDR1 SNHLY, CDR2 FYNNEI. V dropped 2 bases and J dropped 8 bases, with 21 bases sitting between them. The CDR3 DNA reads TGTGCCAGCAGTGAACCAGCCCTTCGAACGGTCGGAGGCTACACCTTC. Protein product: CASSEPALRTVGGYTF.

The chain is built from TRBV18 and TRBJ1-6, with a tentative D call TRBD1 (6 bases). Germline lookup yields CDR1 KGHSH and CDR2 LQKENI. The CDR3 is 17 residues long. V was trimmed by 5 bases and J by 5 bases, leaving 19 bases between them. The CDR3 sequence: CASSSTLVTGNNSPLHF. In DNA, the CDR3 is TGTGCCAGCTCATCAACCCTCGTAACAGGGAATAATTCACCCCTCCACTTT.

This sequence joins TRBV19 and TRBJ1-1; D gene ambiguous. The CDR3 spans 12 residues. V lost 7 bases to trimming and J lost 3 bases, with 9 bases between them. CDR1 and CDR2 from the germline V gene are LNHDA and SQIVND (reference sequence). CDR3 bases: TGTGCCAGTAATGGTCGGGACACTGAAGCTTTCTTT. As protein: CASNGRDTEAFF.

The rearrangement uses TRBV27 and TRBJ1-3, with D tentatively TRBD1 (5 bases). Trimming left V 5 bases short and J 2 bases short, with 16 bases between. In germline, CDR1 is MNHEY, CDR2 SMNVEV (reference sequence). This CDR3 spans 16 amino acids. The CDR3 is CASSPWGGSAGNTIYF. The CDR3, as DNA: TGTGCCAGCAGTCCGTGGGGGGGATCGGCTGGAAACACCATATATTTT.